The T cell receptor (beta chain) described here comes from a study of T cell repertoires in cytomegalovirus infection. Study-wide context: CMV infection and matching HLA type were both indicated by public TCR beta signatures. Study conclusions and caveats: Individuals carrying CMV plus the relevant HLA were identified by cumulative frequency of public TCR beta families. The ex vivo response showed dominance by HLA-C-restricted CMV-specific TCR beta clonotypes.

In TCRdb, the reads were re-called with MiXCR into one record per CDR3 protein. Here the sample spans more than 650,000 distinct CDR3 sequences, 35% being singletons. A remark on this clonotype: Its antigen is not known.

The CDR3 consists of 17 residues. V gave up 4 bases and J gave up 0 bases, with 17 bases separating them. Germline V lookup: CDR1 SGHDT, CDR2 YYEEEE. The sequencing input was PBMCs. The rearrangement uses TRBV5-6 and TRBJ1-5; a possible D gene is TRBD1 (5 bases). The receptor's source is a human donor in good health (CMV status not recorded). Some clones in this sample may be carry-over from other donors' samples. The CDR3 spells CASSLLGRHNSNQPQHF. The CDR3, as DNA: TGTGCCAGCAGCCTTCTGGGGCGGCACAATAGCAATCAGCCCCAGCATTTT.